Presented here are 9 T cell receptor beta chains from one specimen sequenced in a study of regulatory T cells in long-lasting Graves disease. Both iRepertoire HTBI primers and Arm-PCR of CDR3 regions were used to build the TCR beta libraries. TCRdb reprocessed the multiplex PCR reads via MiXCR and lists one record per CDR3 protein. The table records a few hundred thousand distinct CDR3 sequences, about a sixth of them present only once. Indicated time point: newly diagnosed GD, antithyroid drugs for less than 3 months. Extracted PBMC RNA gave rise to the TCR library. The same data also went into a second study, on T cells in Graves' hyperthyroidism and ophthalmopathy.

Sequenced material: peripheral blood mononuclear cells (PBMCs), taken at new diagnosis, from a patient treated with antithyroid drugs. These receptors all stem from a woman younger than 35 with Graves disease.

The chain uses TRBV9 and TRBJ2-5; 7 bases fit TRBD2. The length of the CDR3 is 14 residues. Losses at the gene ends were 2 bases for V and 2 bases for J; bases not matched to a gene: 3. Germline V gene lookup returns CDR1 SGDLS and CDR2 YYNGEE. Written as DNA, the CDR3 is TGTGCCAGCAGCGTCAGCGGGGAACAAGAGACCCAGTACTTC. It specifies CASSVSGEQETQYF.

This clonotype came up many times. The V and J genes are TRBV28 and TRBJ2-3; D not certain. The CDR3 is made up of 12 amino acids. V gave up 8 bases and J gave up 4 bases, with 10 bases separating them. From germline, CDR1 is MDHEN and CDR2 SYDVKM. CDR3 residues: CASSALADTQYF. In DNA form, the CDR3 reads TGTGCCAGCTCCGCCCTAGCAGATACGCAGTATTTT.

This clonotype was recorded many times. The V gene is TRBV7-9, the J gene TRBJ2-1; 10 nucleotides match TRBD2. The CDR3 consists of 14 residues. Looked up from germline, CDR1 is SEHNR and CDR2 is FQNEAQ (reference sequence). V lost 3 bases to trimming and J lost 9 bases; unmatched junction nucleotides: 5. The CDR3 protein is CASSLLAGAGEQFF. The DNA of the CDR3 is TGTGCCAGCAGCTTGCTAGCGGGAGCAGGTGAGCAGTTCTTC.

This clonotype was seen ten or more times. This chain joins TRBV7-2 and TRBJ2-7; no reliable D call. Trimming left V 0 bases short and J 3 bases short, with 3 bases between. CDR1 SGHTA and CDR2 FQGNSA come from the germline V gene. CDR3 size: 12 residues. The DNA of the CDR3 is TGTGCCAGCAGCTTAGCCCTCTACGAGCAGTACTTC. Translating it yields CASSLALYEQYF.

The rearrangement uses TRBV29-1 and TRBJ2-2, with 10 bases lining up with TRBD2. This CDR3 has 16 residues. Trimming at V came to 5 bases and at J to 6 bases, leaving 12 bases not matched to a gene. Germline V lookup: CDR1 SQVTM, CDR2 ANQGSEA. Here the CDR3 DNA reads TGCAGCGTTTTGGATTCTAGCGGGAGTTTAGCCGGGGAGCTGTTTTTT. It is translated as CSVLDSSGSLAGELFF.

This clonotype came up many times. J is TRBJ1-1 and V is TRBV18; D is undetermined. Trimming took off 3 bases at V and 0 bases at J, with 14 bases between the two ends. CDR1 and CDR2 from the germline V gene are KGHSH and LQKENI. CDR3 size: 16 residues. CDR3 amino acids: CASSPTKDGMNTEAFF. CDR3 in DNA: TGTGCCAGCTCACCTACAAAGGACGGTATGAACACTGAAGCTTTCTTT.

The count of this clonotype is one. Because the CDR3 is missing its conserved closing phenylalanine or tryptophan, this is likely a read error. This chain joins TRBV2 and TRBJ1-1; 7 bases are a match to TRBD1. Germline assignment: CDR1 SNHLY and CDR2 FYNNEI. V lost 6 bases, J lost 11 bases, and 6 bases stayed unmatched. The CDR3 loop spans 11 amino acids. The CDR3 DNA reads TGTGCCAGCAGCCTTGGGACAGTTGCTTTCCTT. Translating it yields CASSLGTVAFL.

Concerning this clonotype itself: This may stem from a read error, because a much larger clone lies one nucleotide away. The chain has TRBV7-9 and TRBJ1-5, with D possibly being TRBD1 (6 bases). Germline V lookup: CDR1 SEHNR, CDR2 FQNEAQ (reference sequence). The CDR3 has 15 amino acids. Trimming took off 4 bases at V and 8 bases at J, with 18 bases between the two ends. The CDR3 bases are TGTGCCAGCAGCTCGAGCGACAGGATCTCGGAGCCCCAGCATTTT. It yields the protein CASSSSDRISEPQHF.

This clonotype was detected many times. This chain joins TRBV12-5 and TRBJ1-1, with 9 nucleotides matching TRBD1. In germline, CDR1 is LGHNT, CDR2 FRNRAP. Losses at the gene ends were 5 bases for V and 4 bases for J; bases not matched to a gene: 2. This CDR3 has 13 amino acids. Written as DNA, the CDR3 is TGTGCTAGTGGTGCGACAGGGGGCACTGAAGCTTTCTTT. This translates into CASGATGGTEAFF.